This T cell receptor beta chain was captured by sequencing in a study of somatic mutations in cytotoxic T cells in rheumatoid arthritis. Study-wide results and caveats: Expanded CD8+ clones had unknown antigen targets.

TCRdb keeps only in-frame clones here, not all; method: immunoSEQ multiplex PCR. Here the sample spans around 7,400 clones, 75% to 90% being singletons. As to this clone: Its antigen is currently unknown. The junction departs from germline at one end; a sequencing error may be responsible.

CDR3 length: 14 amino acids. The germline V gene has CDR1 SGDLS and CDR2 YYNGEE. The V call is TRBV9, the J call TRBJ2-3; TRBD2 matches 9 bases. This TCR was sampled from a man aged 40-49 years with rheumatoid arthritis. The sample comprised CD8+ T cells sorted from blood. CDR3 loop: CASSGGTITDTQYF. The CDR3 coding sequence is TGTGCCAGTAGCGGGGGCACCATCACAGATACGCAGTATTTT.